In this sample, the clone carrying this T cell receptor beta chain turned up many times. Together with a sample-barcoded 5' primer, a J-beta primer mix was included in a second PCR lasting roughly 6 to 12 cycles. The authors tagged each cDNA molecule using a template-switch adaptor with 12 random nucleotides. TCRdb fed the 5' RACE reads into MiXCR, producing one record per CDR3 protein. Among just under 900,000 distinct CDR3 sequences listed, 25% to 30% were seen once. These data come from a study of blood T cells in healthy people across ages. For the study at large: About one barcoded beta molecule was captured per two T cells (by template switching).

This CDR3 comprises 14 residues. Trimming left V 3 bases short and J 0 bases short, with 9 bases between. Germline loops: CDR1 GTSNPN, CDR2 SVGIG (reference sequence). The material sequenced was blood. The receptor's source is a woman older than 75 in good health. This chain uses TRBV30 with TRBJ2-1; tentatively, D is TRBD2 (5 bases). Written as DNA, the CDR3 is TGTGCCTGGAGGGACTGGAGCTCCTACAATGAGCAGTTCTTC. The encoded protein is CAWRDWSSYNEQFF.